These 20 T cell receptor beta chains were all obtained from the same sample, sequenced in a study of Ad26.COV2.S vaccination and SARS-CoV-2 variants (dated by TCRdb to 2020 to 2023). Library creation used the immunoSEQ multiplex PCR assay. TCRdb re-hosts the immuneACCESS table, in-frame sequences only. Its copies lack some clones; in the studies checked, an unresolved V gene accounts for under half of them, and the cause for the rest is not known. This sample gives 350,000 to 450,000 clones in total; roughly 94% of them show up just once. Jointly, the top ten make up about 3.9% of the sample. Explained via the paper, the time point label denotes: individuals recovered from natural SARS-CoV-2 infection. Sample: peripheral blood, taken after recovery from COVID-19. The source is a human donor who had recovered from COVID-19.

The chain recombines TRBV4-1 with TRBJ2-3; D gene ambiguous. This CDR3 spans 18 amino acids. The ends were cut back, 1 base at V and 3 bases at J, with 20 bases in the middle. Germline V lookup: CDR1 MGHRA, CDR2 YSYEKL. The CDR3 reads CASSQGLPWGIGTDTQYF. In DNA form, the CDR3 reads TGCGCCAGCAGCCAAGGCCTACCGTGGGGTATCGGGACAGATACGCAGTATTTT.

The chain couples TRBV18 to TRBJ2-3; D gene ambiguous. The V and J ends lost 4 bases and 4 bases respectively, with 21 bases between them. Germline values: CDR1 KGHSH, CDR2 LQKENI. The CDR3 totals 17 residues. CDR3 amino acids: CASSRLRRTKTSDTQYF. CDR3 coding DNA: TGTGCCAGCTCACGCTTGAGACGGACCAAAACCTCAGATACGCAGTATTTT.

The DNA for the CDR3 is TGTGCCTTCACCTCCACGGGCTTTAATGAAAAACTGTTTTTT. Protein sequence: CAFTSTGFNEKLFF. The rearrangement uses TRBV7-9 and TRBJ1-4, with D unresolved. Trimming removed 11 bases from V and 4 bases from J, with 17 bases in between. CDR3 length equals 14 residues. Germline V gene sequence: CDR1 SEHNR, CDR2 FQNEAQ (reference sequence). Complete variable domain (other parts from reference TRBV7-9 and TRBJ1-4): DTGVSQNPRHKITKRGQNVTFRCDPISEHNRLYWYRQTLGQGPEFLTYFQNEAQLEKSRLLSDRFSAERPKGSFSTLEIQRTEQGDSAMYLCAFTSTGFNEKLFFGSGTQLSVL.

This rearrangement joins TRBV5-6 to TRBJ1-2, with D tentatively TRBD1 (6 bases). The germline V gene encodes CDR1 SGHDT and CDR2 YYEEEE. CDR3 size: 14 residues. The V end was cut by 5 bases, the J end by 4 bases, with 15 bases between. CDR3 DNA: TGTGCCAGCAGAGGCACGGACAGTTTCTATGGCTACACCTTC. It is translated as CASRGTDSFYGYTF.

This clone came up a few times. J is TRBJ1-5 and V is TRBV6-1; D unresolved. The CDR3 has 14 residues. Trimming took 3 bases from V and 0 from J, leaving 6 bases between them. Germline CDR1 MNHNS, CDR2 SASEGT. The CDR3 reads CASSESSSNQPQHF. The CDR3, as DNA: TGTGCCAGCAGTGAGTCCAGTAGCAATCAGCCCCAGCATTTT.

This chain uses TRBV7-2 with TRBJ1-1; tentatively, D is TRBD1 (5 bases). This CDR3 is 14 amino acids long. The germline V and J ends were trimmed by 7 bases and 1 base, with 13 bases remaining between them. Germline loops: CDR1 SGHTA, CDR2 FQGNSA. CDR3: CASNPGHWNTEAFF. The DNA of the CDR3 is TGTGCCAGCAACCCAGGACACTGGAACACTGAAGCTTTCTTT.

This clone has a handful of counts. The chain links TRBV6-2 or TRBV6-3 to TRBJ1-2; 7 bases map to TRBD1. Germline V gene data show CDR1 as MNHEY and CDR2 as SVGEGT. The V and J ends lost 0 bases and 5 bases, in that order; junction bases with no gene match: 3. The CDR3 is made up of 14 amino acids. This CDR3 is CASSYSTTGYGYTF. DNA of the CDR3: TGTGCCAGCAGTTACTCTACGACAGGGTATGGCTACACCTTC.

The chain has TRBV6-6 and TRBJ2-6; 9 bases are a match to TRBD1. The CDR3 extends over 18 amino acids. Germline CDR1 MNHNY, CDR2 SVGAGI (reference sequence). Losses at the gene ends were 5 bases for V and 1 base for J; bases not matched to a gene: 9. CDR3 nucleotides: TGTGCCAGCAGTCACAGGGGACAGGGTGTATCTGGGGCCAACGTCCTGACTTTC. It yields the protein CASSHRGQGVSGANVLTF.

The rearrangement joins TRBV5-5 to TRBJ2-1; 9 nucleotides align to TRBD2. V lost 1 base, J lost 10 bases, and 9 bases stayed unmatched. Germline V gene lookup returns CDR1 SGHKS and CDR2 YYEKEE (reference sequence). CDR3 length: 15 residues. CDR3 bases: TGTGCCAGCAGCTTGTTCCGCGGGGGGGCGGGCGAGCAGTTCTTC. Protein sequence: CASSLFRGGAGEQFF.

CDR3 nucleotides: TGTGCCAGCAGCCAAGAACCGGGGCTTCGCCAGCCCCAGCATTTT. It translates to CASSQEPGLRQPQHF. The V and J genes are TRBV3-1 (or the pseudogene TRBV3-2) and TRBJ1-5; weak D call: TRBD1 (5 bases). Germline V gives CDR1 LGHDT, CDR2 YNNKEL (reference sequence). V was trimmed by 0 bases and J by 7 bases, leaving 13 bases between them. This CDR3 comprises 15 residues.

The chain carries TRBV7-2 and TRBJ2-4; TRBD1 or TRBD2 may be the D gene (5 bases each). Germline V gene sequence: CDR1 SGHTA, CDR2 FQGNSA. The CDR3 spans 16 residues. Trimming took off 0 bases at V and 1 base at J, with 10 bases between the two ends. The chain's CDR3 is CASSLAAGTAKNIQYF. The DNA of the CDR3 is TGTGCCAGCAGCTTAGCCGCAGGGACCGCCAAAAACATTCAGTACTTC.

The chain joins TRBV24-1 to TRBJ2-1; D is possibly TRBD2 (5 bases). CDR3 length: 12 residues. V was cut by 1 base and J by 10 bases, with 7 bases left in between. Germline CDR1 KGHDR, CDR2 SFDVKD. The CDR3 DNA sequence: TGTGCCACCAGTGATTTCGGCGGGGAGCAGTTCTTC. Translated: CATSDFGGEQFF.

The chain couples TRBV25-1 to TRBJ1-1; possible D gene TRBD1, 5 bases. This CDR3 is 13 amino acids long. Germline loops: CDR1 MGHDK, CDR2 SYGVNS. V was cut by 8 bases and J by 5 bases, with 15 bases left in between. The CDR3, as DNA: TGTGCCAGCTCAGGACTCCGGGGGACTGAAGCTTTCTTT. Protein: CASSGLRGTEAFF.

The gene calls are TRBV19 and TRBJ1-2, with no clear D. Germline CDR1 LNHDA, CDR2 SQIVND (reference sequence). This CDR3 contains 13 residues. Between the trimmed V and J ends, which lost 5 bases and 8 bases, there was a span of 15 bases. Written as DNA, the CDR3 is TGTGCCAGTAGTGAGAGGTCTCTCGGGGGCTACACCTTC. It encodes CASSERSLGGYTF.

The chain carries TRBV1 and TRBJ1-1. TRBV1 constitutes a pseudogene. The CDR3 totals 14 residues. CDR3 in amino acids: CTSSLLIGDTEAFF. CDR3 nucleotides: TGCACCAGCAGCCTCCTCATCGGGGACACTGAAGCTTTCTTT.

The chain carries TRBV6-1 and TRBJ2-2; D not certain. V lost 2 bases and J lost 6, with 16 bases in between. Germline V gene lookup returns CDR1 MNHNS and CDR2 SASEGT. The CDR3 sequence is 16 residues long. In nucleotides, the CDR3 is TGTGCCAGCAGTGAATTTTTGGGTTCCGTCGCCGGGGAGCTGTTTTTT. This translates into CASSEFLGSVAGELFF.

J is TRBJ1-1 and V is TRBV5-4; possible D gene TRBD1, 5 bases. This CDR3 is 16 amino acids long. Between the trimmed V and J ends, which lost 2 bases and 4 bases, there was a span of 18 bases. Germline CDR1 and CDR2: SGHNT and YYREEE (reference sequence). CDR3 amino acids: CASSLHPSRVPTEAFF. CDR3 nucleotides: TGTGCCAGCAGCTTACACCCGTCCAGGGTTCCCACTGAAGCTTTCTTT. Filled out from reference TRBV5-4 and TRBJ1-1, the complete variable domain reads ETGVTQSPTHLIKTRGQQVTLRCSSQSGHNTVSWYQQALGQGPQFIFQYYREEENGRGNFPPRFSGLQFPNYSSELNVNALELDDSALYLCASSLHPSRVPTEAFFGQGTRLTVV.

The V call is TRBV4-1, the J call TRBJ2-2; D unresolved. Germline-derived CDR1 and CDR2 are MGHRA and YSYEKL. Trimming left V 3 bases short and J 9 bases short, with 11 bases between. The CDR3 loop spans 13 amino acids. The chain's CDR3 is CASSQGLPRELFF. The CDR3 DNA reads as TGCGCCAGCAGCCAGGGCCTTCCCAGGGAGCTGTTTTTT.

The J gene is TRBJ2-7, the V gene TRBV6-2 or TRBV6-3, with a tentative D call TRBD1 (6 bases). CDR1 and CDR2 (germline): MNHEY, SVGEGT. V lost 5 bases to trimming and J lost 3 bases, with 11 bases between them. There are 13 residues in the CDR3. Written as DNA, the CDR3 is TGTGCCAGCAGTCCCCGGACAGTCTACGAGCAGTACTTC. Encoded protein: CASSPRTVYEQYF.

The V and J genes are TRBV19 and TRBJ2-6, with TRBD1 matching 10 bases. Germline lookup yields CDR1 LNHDA and CDR2 SQIVND (reference sequence). V lost 5 bases, J lost 1 base, and 2 bases stayed unmatched. The CDR3 covers 16 residues. CDR3 in amino acids: CASSDRGRSGANVLTF. Written as DNA, the CDR3 is TGTGCCAGTAGTGACAGGGGGCGTTCTGGGGCCAACGTCCTGACTTTC.